A single sample is the source of the 3 T cell receptor beta chains below, sequenced in a study of regulatory T cells in long-lasting Graves disease. Stated time point: persistent/refractory GD, antithyroid drugs over 5 years with positive TRAb. From PBMCs, RNA was extracted and then used to make the TCR library. CDR3-region Arm-PCR and iRepertoire HTBI primers produced the TCR beta libraries. TCRdb itself ran the multiplex PCR reads through MiXCR, one entry per CDR3 protein. The sample has more than 350,000 distinct CDR3 sequences, 20% to 25% seen once. Sample: peripheral blood mononuclear cells (PBMCs), taken when the disease was refractory, from a patient treated with antithyroid drugs. The receptors derive from a female donor with Graves disease.

The chain carries TRBV19 and TRBJ2-2; 9 bases map to TRBD2. The CDR3 consists of 17 residues. The germline V gene encodes CDR1 LNHDA and CDR2 SQIVND (reference sequence). V lost 2 bases and J lost 5; bases outside the gene matches: 9. The CDR3 nucleotides are TGTGCCAGTAGTATACAAATAGCGGGAGTCGGGACCGGGGAGCTGTTTTTT. Translating it yields CASSIQIAGVGTGELFF.

The CDR3 DNA follows: TGTGCCAGTAGTAGGCCCGTGGACACTGAAGCTTTCTTT. This codes for CASSRPVDTEAFF. J is TRBJ1-1 and V is TRBV19, with D unclear. The germline CDR1 and CDR2 sequences are LNHDA and SQIVND (reference sequence). The CDR3 has 13 residues. The V end was cut by 4 bases, the J end by 3 bases, with 9 bases between.

This clonotype was detected a few times. The chain couples TRBV18 to TRBJ1-1, with 12 bases matching TRBD1. Germline trimming cut 5 bases from V and 2 bases from J; bases unmatched to any gene: 3. The CDR3 length is 15 residues. CDR1 KGHSH and CDR2 LQKENI come from the germline V gene. The CDR3 here is CASSAGTGGNTEAFF. The CDR3 region has the DNA TGTGCCAGCTCAGCCGGGACAGGGGGCAACACTGAAGCTTTCTTT.